Listed below are T cell receptor beta chains from one sample, sequenced in a study of shared clonotypes between healthy human individuals. Sequencing used immunoSEQ multiplex PCR; TCRdb keeps in-frame clones, though not all of them. The table shows about 2 million clones, with about 95% occurring only once. The sample was naive CD8+ T cells sorted from blood. The receptors derive from a man between 18 and 35 years old in good health. Each CDR3 is given with its conserved first and last residue. Fields, in order: J gene, V gene, D gene, clone size, CDR3 DNA, CDR3 protein. A D gene is named only where the DNA matches it firmly. Only some rows state a clone size, as once, few, many or a class for expanded clones.

TRBJ2-7 | TRBV15 | TRBD1 | - | TGTGCCACCAGCAGAGATGGGACAGGGGCCTACGAGCAGTACTTC | CATSRDGTGAYEQYF
TRBJ2-1 | TRBV7-8 | - | - | TGTGCCAGCAGGTCGGATTATAGCGCTATCAATGAGCAGTTCTTC | CASRSDYSAINEQFF
TRBJ2-1 | TRBV2 | - | - | TGTGCCAGCCGTGGGGTGGCGGACAGCGGTTACAATGAGCAGTTCTTC | CASRGVADSGYNEQFF
TRBJ2-2 | TRBV11-2 | - | once | TGTGCCAGCAGCTTGGGCAGGGGCCCTAACACCGGGGAGCTGTTTTTT | CASSLGRGPNTGELFF
TRBJ1-2 | TRBV23-1 | - | - | TGCGCCAGCAGTCAATCGTCACCTGAAGTCTATGGCTACACCTTC | CASSQSSPEVYGYTF
TRBJ2-1 | TRBV7-9 | - | - | TGTGCCAGCCACCCCAGCGCCTTTTGGAATGAGCAGTTCTTC | CASHPSAFWNEQFF
TRBJ2-7 | TRBV29-1 | TRBD1 | - | TGCAGCGTTGAACTCCTGGACAGGGGTAGCTACGAGCAGTACTTC | CSVELLDRGSYEQYF
TRBJ2-7 | TRBV30 | TRBD2 | - | TGTGCCTGGAGTGTAGATAGCGGGAATTACGAGCAGTACTTC | CAWSVDSGNYEQYF
TRBJ2-1 | TRBV14 | TRBD2 | - | TGTGCCAGCAGCCAAGATCTTAGGCTAGCGGCTTACAATGAGCAGTTCTTC | CASSQDLRLAAYNEQFF
TRBJ2-7 | TRBV14 | - | - | TGTGCCAGCAGCCCCCCCTGGCCCAGGTCCTCCTACGAGCAGTACTTC | CASSPPWPRSSYEQYF
TRBJ2-7 | TRBV19 | - | - | TGTGCCAGTAGTGCCCCATTTACAGGGTTCGACGAGCAGTACTTC | CASSAPFTGFDEQYF
TRBJ1-1 | TRBV29-1 | - | - | TGCAGCGTTGAAGGGACAGATTTTAGGGGGGAAGCTTTCTTT | CSVEGTDFRGEAFF
TRBJ1-5 | TRBV2 | TRBD1 | - | TGTGCCAGCAGTGACCCCGGGACAGGGGGCAGGCAGCCCCAGCATTTT | CASSDPGTGGRQPQHF
TRBJ2-7 | TRBV6-6 | - | - | TGTGCCAGTATGTCAGGTTTAATCGAGCAGTACTTC | CASMSGLIEQYF
TRBJ2-2 | TRBV19 | - | - | TGTGCCAGTAGTATAGATATAAGCGAAGGGGCCGGGGAGCTGTTTTTT | CASSIDISEGAGELFF
TRBJ2-7 | TRBV9 | - | once | TGTGCCAGCAGCGTAGGTTGGGGAGCGGTCTACGAGCAGTACTTC | CASSVGWGAVYEQYF
TRBJ1-1 | TRBV29-1 | - | - | TGCAGCGTTGAGACGACGGAGGGTGGCACTGAAGCTTTCTTT | CSVETTEGGTEAFF
TRBJ2-7 | TRBV5-4 | - | - | TGTGCCAGCAGCCCGGGGCAGGTAGACTACGAGCAGTACTTC | CASSPGQVDYEQYF
TRBJ2-1 | TRBV10-1 | - | - | TGCGCCAGCAGTGAAGGACAGTCCCATGAGCAGTTCTTC | CASSEGQSHEQFF
TRBJ1-2 | TRBV2 | - | - | TGTGCCAGCAACCGGCCCGAAGGGGCTAACTATGGCTACACCTTC | CASNRPEGANYGYTF
TRBJ1-1 | TRBV11-2 | TRBD1 | - | TGTGCCAGCAGCTTTTCTCCGGGACAGGGGGTGAACACTGAAGCTTTCTTT | CASSFSPGQGVNTEAFF
TRBJ1-3 | TRBV5-1 | - | - | TGCGCCAGCAGCTTGGCAGGAGATGGAAACACCATATATTTT | CASSLAGDGNTIYF
TRBJ1-2 | TRBV2 | - | - | TGTGCCAGTTTAGAACTACATAACAACTATGGCTACACCTTC | CASLELHNNYGYTF
TRBJ1-1 | TRBV27 | TRBD1 | - | TGTGCCAGCAGCTTCGACAGGGGCTTAGACACTGAAGCTTTCTTT | CASSFDRGLDTEAFF
TRBJ2-2 | TRBV1 | - | - | TGCACCAGCAGCTGCACTGGAAACACCGGGGAGCTGTTTTTT | CTSSCTGNTGELFF
TRBJ2-3 | TRBV2 | - | - | TGTGCCAGCAGTGAGGATAGTTCAGATACGCAGTATTTT | CASSEDSSDTQYF
TRBJ2-7 | TRBV7-2 | TRBD2 | - | TGTGCCAGCAGCTCCCGGACTAGCGGAGTCTACGAGCAGTACTTC | CASSSRTSGVYEQYF
TRBJ1-2 | TRBV4-1 | - | - | TGCGCCAGCAGCCCCCGTCAGGGCGCCTCTAACTATGGCTACACCTTC | CASSPRQGASNYGYTF
TRBJ2-5 | TRBV27 | TRBD2 | - | TGTGCCAGCAGTTTCTTCGGGACTAGTGGGGAGACCCAGTACTTC | CASSFFGTSGETQYF
TRBJ1-1 | TRBV6-5 | - | - | TGTGCCAGCAGTTACTTCTCGGGGGTAGCTGAAGCTTTCTTT | CASSYFSGVAEAFF
TRBJ2-5 | TRBV6-6 | - | once | TGTGCCAGCAGTTACTCTGAGGGGGGGGAGACCCAGTACTTC | CASSYSEGGETQYF
TRBJ1-4 | TRBV6-6 | - | - | TGTGCCACCTTTCAAGGGACCAATAATGAAAAACTGTTTTTT | CATFQGTNNEKLFF
TRBJ1-2 | TRBV11-2 | - | - | TGTGCCAGCAGCTTAGATCCCACAGGATGGTATGGCTACACCTTC | CASSLDPTGWYGYTF
TRBJ2-3 | TRBV5-1 | - | - | TGCGCCAGCAGCAGCGGAGCCCGTACAGATACGCAGTATTTT | CASSSGARTDTQYF
TRBJ2-7 | TRBV28 | - | - | TGTGCCAGCAGTTTTTCTATTCGGTACTACGAGCAGTACTTC | CASSFSIRYYEQYF
TRBJ1-3 | TRBV7-9 | - | - | TGTGCCAGCAGCTTCGGAGAAGGAAACACCATATATTTT | CASSFGEGNTIYF
TRBJ1-4 | TRBV6-5 | - | - | TGTGCCAGCAGCCCACAGTTGGGGGCGTCGGAAAAACTGTTTTTT | CASSPQLGASEKLFF
TRBJ2-3 | TRBV6-5 | TRBD2 | - | TGTGCCAGCAGTTACGCGGCGGGGGGCCAAGATACGCAGTATTTT | CASSYAAGGQDTQYF
TRBJ2-1 | TRBV5-4 | TRBD2 | - | TGTGCCAGCAGCTTGGGGCTAGCGGGGGGGAATGAGCAGTTCTTC | CASSLGLAGGNEQFF
TRBJ2-7 | TRBV7-8 | - | - | TGTGCCAGCAGCTTAGAGGGGATGTTAACGCAGTACTTC | CASSLEGMLTQYF
TRBJ2-7 | TRBV5-1 | TRBD1 | - | TGCGCCAGCAGCTCAGACAGGGACCGGACTCGGCTCCCCTACGAGCAGTACTTC | CASSSDRDRTRLPYEQYF
TRBJ1-5 | TRBV4-3 | - | once | TGCGCCAGCAGCCGCCTATATGGGGGCAATCAGCCCCAGCATTTT | CASSRLYGGNQPQHF
TRBJ2-1 | TRBV7-3 | - | - | TGTGCCAGCAGCCCCTTTTTTTCTACCTACAATGAGCAGTTCTTC | CASSPFFSTYNEQFF